This T cell receptor (beta chain) came from a study of cytomegalovirus exposure and HLA in healthy donors. Findings and caveats of the study: Cytomegalovirus status, reportedly, was diagnosed with high specificity and sensitivity by the classifier. Immune exposure data for these donors was limited to CMV serostatus.

This clone was recorded a few times. The antigen is unknown. V gave up 6 bases and J gave up 9 bases, with 10 bases separating them. This CDR3 has 11 amino acids. The germline V gene has CDR1 SNHLY and CDR2 FYNNEI. PCR amplification relied on 60 Vbeta primers (plus 13 Jbeta primers). The authors' processing: Counted up in a later analysis, unique TCR beta chains came to about 80 million, with around 11 million shared. Some clones are missing from TCRdb's copy, which holds only in-frame ones; the method was immunoSEQ multiplex PCR. V and J calls and clone size follow that table, whereas D and trimming were derived from the DNA. Of 150,000 or so clones listed, 70% to 80% were seen once; the top ten hold 13%. Healthy bone marrow donors formed the donor group.

Sequenced: PBMCs. This chain links TRBV2 with TRBJ2-3; possible D gene TRBD2, 5 bases. This clonotype was obtained from a man aged 40-49 years in good health and CMV-seropositive. CDR3 nucleotide sequence: TGTGCCAGCAGGGAGGACTTAACGCAGTATTTT. Protein sequence: CASREDLTQYF.